This TCR gamma chain was sequenced in a study of gamma-delta chains in newborns, infants, children. Study as a whole: Microbial exposure reportedly drives polyclonal innate γδ T cell expansion after birth.

TCRdb reprocessed the reads using CATT. Of 2,500 or so gamma-chain clones detected, roughly 45% appear once; the ten largest clones hold roughly 4.4%. J lost 4 bases, V lost 4 bases, and 7 bases had no gene match. The CDR3 runs to 13 residues. Germline-derived CDR1 and CDR2 are EGSTGY and YDSYTSSV. This clonotype was sampled from a child who was a newborn, infant or young child, either healthy, febrile or measles-vaccinated (not recorded which). The chain uses TRGV4 and TRGJ1 or TRGJ2. Matching the DNA to germline supplied the J gene, which TCRdb does not give. Sequencing input: blood. The CDR3 DNA reads TGTGCCACCTGGGAGTGTCCCTATTATAAGAAACTCTTT. Translating gives CATWECPYYKKLF.